Presented here are 15 T cell receptor beta chains from one specimen sequenced in a study of blood T cell repertoires in COVID-19. The data were produced by immunoSEQ multiplex PCR, yet TCRdb's version contains in-frame clones alone and is incomplete. This table holds approximately 230,000 clones, almost 85% found once. Sequenced: PBMCs or T cells enriched from blood (not recorded which). These receptors came from a man aged 40-50 years who had recovered from COVID-19.

This chain links TRBV4-2 with TRBJ2-3, with TRBD2 matching over 12 bases. Germline CDR1 LGHNA, CDR2 YNFKEQ. The CDR3 length is 15 residues. Trimming at V came to 4 bases and at J to 5 bases, leaving 4 bases not matched to a gene. CDR3 DNA: TGTGCCAGCAGCCCCGGGACTAGCGGGTTAGATACGCAGTATTTT. Encoded protein: CASSPGTSGLDTQYF.

The chain couples TRBV6-5 to TRBJ2-1; the match to TRBD1 covers 8 bases. Per the germline V gene, CDR1 is MNHEY and CDR2 is SVGAGI. The CDR3 is 14 amino acids. J was trimmed by 2 bases and V by 6 bases; bases with no gene match: 3. The CDR3: CASRTGVAYNEQFF. In DNA form, the CDR3 reads TGTGCCAGCAGGACAGGGGTTGCCTACAATGAGCAGTTCTTC.

In this sample, this clone turned up a few times. This chain connects TRBV7-3 to TRBJ2-1; 9 bases line up with TRBD2. Germline V lookup: CDR1 SGHTA, CDR2 FQGTGA. J lost 8 bases, V lost 0 bases, and 2 bases had no gene match. The CDR3 has 14 amino acids. The CDR3 DNA is TGTGCCAGCAGCTTAACTAGCGGGAGTGATGAGCAGTTCTTC. It translates to CASSLTSGSDEQFF.

The chain uses TRBV3-1 (or the pseudogene TRBV3-2) and TRBJ1-1, with D maybe TRBD1 (6 bases). V was shortened by 7 bases and J by 4 bases, with 16 bases between the two germline ends. Germline V gene lookup returns CDR1 LGHDT and CDR2 YNNKEL (reference sequence). The CDR3 covers 14 residues. The CDR3 here is CASTRQGSGTEAFF. The CDR3 bases are TGTGCCAGCACCCGGCAGGGGTCGGGCACTGAAGCTTTCTTT.

This chain links TRBV10-3 with TRBJ1-5; 9 nucleotides match TRBD1. Germline V CDR1 and CDR2: ENHRY, SYGVKD. The CDR3 length is 15 residues. Trimming removed 6 bases from V and 4 bases from J; junction bases left unmatched: 7. Here the CDR3 reads CAISQGQGLNQPQHF. CDR3 bases: TGTGCCATCAGCCAGGGACAGGGACTAAATCAGCCCCAGCATTTT.

V usage is TRBV28 and J usage is TRBJ1-1, with D maybe TRBD1 (5 bases). The CDR3 is 15 amino acids. V lost 5 bases, J lost 1 base, and 14 bases lay in between. CDR1 and CDR2 (germline): MDHEN, SYDVKM. In nucleotides, the CDR3 is TGTGCCAGCAGTCCCATAGGGAGGGGGAACACTGAAGCTTTCTTT. It is translated as CASSPIGRGNTEAFF.

The chain carries TRBV28 and TRBJ1-4, with 10 bases matching TRBD1. Germline V gene lookup returns CDR1 MDHEN and CDR2 SYDVKM. CDR3 length equals 17 residues. V shed 7 bases, J shed 3 bases, and the junction held 11 bases outside the gene matches. The CDR3 here is CASNLRDRGRANEKLFF. Here the CDR3 DNA reads TGTGCCAGCAATCTTCGGGACAGGGGACGAGCTAATGAAAAACTGTTTTTT. Filled out from reference TRBV28 and TRBJ1-4, the complete variable domain reads DVKVTQSSRYLVKRTGEKVFLECVQDMDHENMFWYRQDPGLGLRLIYFSYDVKMKEKGDIPEGYSVSREKKERFSLILESASTNQTSMYLCASNLRDRGRANEKLFFGSGTQLSVL.

The chain joins TRBV6-5 to TRBJ2-7; TRBD1 matches 10 bases. This CDR3 contains 15 residues. The germline V gene encodes CDR1 MNHEY and CDR2 SVGAGI. V gave up 5 bases and J gave up 4 bases; unmatched junction bases: 8. The CDR3 protein is CASSRKDRGVYEQYF. The CDR3 DNA follows: TGTGCCAGCAGTCGTAAGGACAGGGGGGTGTACGAGCAGTACTTC.

The rearrangement joins TRBV7-6 to TRBJ2-3; the match to TRBD1 covers 7 bases. The junction had 5 bases not matched to a gene; V was cut back by 5 bases and J by 0 bases. The CDR3 sequence is 15 residues long. In germline, CDR1 is SGHVS, CDR2 FNYEAQ. CDR3 nucleotides: TGTGCCAGCAGCCCGGGACAGACTAGCACAGATACGCAGTATTTT. Protein product: CASSPGQTSTDTQYF.

The chain has TRBV3-1 (or the pseudogene TRBV3-2) and TRBJ1-5; D is ambiguous. V was pared by 4 bases and J by 10 bases, with 17 bases between. The CDR3 loop spans 14 amino acids. Germline assignment: CDR1 LGHDT and CDR2 YNNKEL (reference sequence). The CDR3 nucleotides read TGTGCCAGCAGCCCCAGGTGGAATCCTTACCCCCAGCATTTT. It specifies CASSPRWNPYPQHF.

The chain has TRBV6-2 or TRBV6-3 and TRBJ1-5; D is perhaps TRBD1 (6 bases). V was cut by 0 bases and J by 6 bases, with 9 bases left in between. The germline gives CDR1 MNHEY, CDR2 SVGEGT. The CDR3 totals 14 residues. As DNA, the CDR3 is TGTGCCAGCAGTTACTCGGGGGCGGGTCAGCCCCAGCATTTT. This gives the protein CASSYSGAGQPQHF.

The genes are TRBV18 and TRBJ1-4; D call uncertain. Trimming removed 2 bases from V and 6 bases from J, with 7 bases in between. The germline CDR1 and CDR2 sequences are KGHSH and LQKENI. The CDR3 has 13 amino acids. In DNA, the CDR3 is TGTGCCAGCTCACCAGGAGGTGATGAAAAACTGTTTTTT. It specifies CASSPGGDEKLFF.

The table lists this clone with a count of one. DNA of the CDR3: TGTGCCAGCAGTTTACAGGGGGACACTGAAGCTTTCTTT. Its protein product is CASSLQGDTEAFF. The chain combines TRBV28 with TRBJ1-1, with 7 bases that match TRBD1. Per germline, CDR1 MDHEN and CDR2 SYDVKM. CDR3 size: 13 residues. V was clipped by 2 bases and J by 3 bases; unmatched bases: 0.

The V and J genes are TRBV10-1 and TRBJ2-7, with D possibly TRBD2 on 6 matching bases. With 3 bases removed from V and 4 bases from J, the gap between germline ends came to 13 bases. The germline CDR1 and CDR2 sequences are WNHNN and SYGVQD (reference sequence). The CDR3 is 14 amino acids. CDR3 protein: CASSEFAGKYEQYF. CDR3 nucleotide sequence: TGCGCCAGCAGTGAATTCGCGGGAAAGTACGAGCAGTACTTC.

The DNA of the CDR3 is TGTGCCAGCAGCTCGAGCCCGTATAGCGGTGTGGGGAATGAGCAGTTCTTC. This encodes CASSSSPYSGVGNEQFF. The chain combines TRBV7-3 with TRBJ2-1, with D tentatively TRBD2 (6 bases). Deletions cut 4 bases from V and 7 bases from J, with 23 bases between. Germline loops: CDR1 SGHTA, CDR2 FQGTGA. The CDR3 spans 17 residues.